These T cell receptor beta chains were read from a single sample in a study of T cell changes during pregnancy in multiple sclerosis. Libraries were prepared by immunoSEQ multiplex PCR; TCRdb keeps only in-frame clonotypes and omits some of them. The sample has some 64,000 clones, 91% seen once. The sample was peripheral blood, taken in the first trimester of pregnancy. These receptors were taken from a female donor with multiple sclerosis, enrolled in a pregnancy study. The CDR3 runs from the conserved cysteine through the conserved F or W. D genes are given only for firm matches. Where a row states a size, it is once, few, many or the class of an expanded clone; other rows omit it.

>TRBJ1-5|.|TRBV30|.
TGTGCCTGGACTTCAGGCGTCAATCAGCCCCAGCATTTT
CAWTSGVNQPQHF
>TRBJ2-3|TRBD1|TRBV18|.
TGTGCCAGCTCACCAGGGACAGGGGCTAGCACAGATACGCAGTATTTT
CASSPGTGASTDTQYF
>TRBJ2-7|TRBD1|TRBV29-1|once
TGCAGCGTTGAAGGGGACAGACCCTACGAGCAGTACTTC
CSVEGDRPYEQYF
>TRBJ2-2|TRBD2|TRBV7-3|.
TGTGCCAGCAGCCCCATCACACCGACTAGCGGCCCGAACACCGGGGAGCTGTTTTTT
CASSPITPTSGPNTGELFF
>TRBJ2-1|.|TRBV7-9|.
TGTGCCAGCAGCTTCGGATCAGAGGTCAATGAGCAGTTCTTC
CASSFGSEVNEQFF
>TRBJ2-1|TRBD2|TRBV5-6|.
TGTGCCAGCAGCTCCCTCCTACTAGCGGGCTCCTACAATGAGCAGTTCTTC
CASSSLLLAGSYNEQFF
>TRBJ2-3|.|TRBV18|.
TGTGCCAGCTCACCACGTCAGGCTGATACGCAGTATTTT
CASSPRQADTQYF
>TRBJ1-1|.|TRBV2|.
TGTGCCAGCAAAGTAAGTAGGAACACTGAAGCTTTCTTT
CASKVSRNTEAFF
>TRBJ2-3|TRBD1|TRBV6-4|.
TGTGCCAGCAGTGAGGACAGGGGCCGGGATACGCAGTATTTT
CASSEDRGRDTQYF
>TRBJ2-7|TRBD2|TRBV10-1|.
TGCGCCAGCAGTGCTAGCGGGAGCTCCTACGAGCAGTACTTC
CASSASGSSYEQYF
>TRBJ2-7|.|TRBV7-6|.
TGTGCCAGCAGCTTAGCTGGGGGCCACGAGCAGTACTTC
CASSLAGGHEQYF
>TRBJ1-5|.|TRBV6-6|.
TGTGCCAGCAGTCCCGGACAGATCGGCAATCAGCCCCAGCATTTT
CASSPGQIGNQPQHF
>TRBJ2-7|.|TRBV5-8|.
TGTGCCAGCAGCTTGCGACTAGGCGAGCAGTACTTC
CASSLRLGEQYF
>TRBJ2-7|TRBD1|TRBV27|.
TGTGCCAGCAGTCCGAGCACAGGGGAAGCCACCTACGAGCAGTACTTC
CASSPSTGEATYEQYF
>TRBJ2-3|.|TRBV18|.
TGTGCCAGCTCACCCGGGACAAACGATTTTTGGGATACGCAGTATTTT
CASSPGTNDFWDTQYF
>TRBJ2-7|TRBD1|TRBV28|.
TGTGCCAGCAGTGCACGGGACAGGACCTACGAGCAGTACTTC
CASSARDRTYEQYF
>TRBJ1-6|TRBD1|TRBV6-4|.
TGTGCCAGCAGTCAGACAGGGTACGGTTCACCCCTCCACTTT
CASSQTGYGSPLHF
>TRBJ1-2|.|TRBV29-1|.
TGCAGCGTTGAAGGGGGGCAGATCCGAGCCTTC
CSVEGGQIRAF
>TRBJ1-6|.|TRBV19|once
TGTGCCAGTTCGAGACGGGGTAATTCACCCCTCCACTTT
CASSRRGNSPLHF
>TRBJ2-1|TRBD2|TRBV7-3|.
TGTGCCAGCAGCTTAAGGGCTAGCGGGACCTACAATGAGCAGTTCTTC
CASSLRASGTYNEQFF
>TRBJ1-2|.|TRBV21-1|.
TGTGCCAGCCGACAGGTTCAGGGTGGCTACACCTTC
CASRQVQGGYTF
>TRBJ2-1|TRBD2|TRBV30|once
TGTGCCTGGAGTCATCTAGCGGGAGGGAGGAATGAGCAGTTCTTC
CAWSHLAGGRNEQFF
>TRBJ2-2|.|TRBV21-1|once
TGTGCCAGCAGCTTACCGACTCCTCCCGGGGAGCTGTTTTTT
CASSLPTPPGELFF
>TRBJ1-1|TRBD1|TRBV19|.
TGTGCCAGTATCCCTCAAATCGGACAGGCCGTTCGCGGAACTGAAGCTTTCTTT
CASIPQIGQAVRGTEAFF
>TRBJ1-4|TRBD1|TRBV7-9|.
TGTGCCAGCAGCCCTCCAACCGGGACAGATGCAACTAATGAAAAACTGTTTTTT
CASSPPTGTDATNEKLFF
>TRBJ1-5|.|TRBV28|.
TGTGCCAGCAGTTACTCCGTGGAGCCCCAGCATTTT
CASSYSVEPQHF
>TRBJ1-5|TRBD1|TRBV30|.
TGTGCCTGGAGTGCACGGAGGGGACAGGGGGCAAGCAATCAGCCCCAGCATTTT
CAWSARRGQGASNQPQHF
>TRBJ2-3|.|TRBV9|.
TGTGCCAGCAGCGAGGGGGATACGCAGTATTTT
CASSEGDTQYF
>TRBJ2-1|TRBD1|TRBV5-4|.
TGTGCCAGCAGCGCCGGACAGGGGGCTCTCGATGAGCAGTTCTTC
CASSAGQGALDEQFF
>TRBJ2-1|.|TRBV5-1|.
TGCGCCAGCAGCCTCAGGGGCTCCTACAATGAGCAGTTCTTC
CASSLRGSYNEQFF
>TRBJ2-2|TRBD1|TRBV5-1|.
TGCGCCAGCAGCCCGGGACAGGGGACGAACACCGGGGAGCTGTTTTTT
CASSPGQGTNTGELFF
>TRBJ2-5|TRBD1|TRBV5-8|.
TGTGCCAGCAGCTTCCGACAGGGAGTCTACCAAGAGACCCAGTACTTC
CASSFRQGVYQETQYF
>TRBJ2-2|.|TRBV30|.
TGTGCCTGGAGTGTACGGGGGTGGGAGCTGTTTTTT
CAWSVRGWELFF
>TRBJ1-2|TRBD1|TRBV5-5|once
TGTGCCAGCAGCTTGGCCACAGGGGTTCCCTATGGCTACACCTTC
CASSLATGVPYGYTF
>TRBJ2-3|TRBD1|TRBV27|.
TGTGCCAGCAGTTTACGGGACAGGGTGGGAGATACGCAGTATTTT
CASSLRDRVGDTQYF
>TRBJ2-3|.|TRBV7-9|.
TGTGCCAGCAGCTTAGGACAGGCCACAGATACGCAGTATTTT
CASSLGQATDTQYF
>TRBJ1-2|TRBD1|TRBV7-3|.
TGTGCCAGCAGCTTAACCAGGGCACAGGGGTCCCGTGGCTACACCTTC
CASSLTRAQGSRGYTF
>TRBJ2-7|.|TRBV27|many
TGTGCCAGCAGTTTAACAGGGTCTTGGGCCTACGAGCAGTACTTC
CASSLTGSWAYEQYF
>TRBJ2-7|.|TRBV10-3|.
TGTGCCACCCTGGGGGCGCAGGGAGGGCCCGAGCAGTACTTC
CATLGAQGGPEQYF
>TRBJ1-2|TRBD1|TRBV30|.
TGTGCCTGGGAGGACAGGGCGCTGCGTGGCTACACCTTC
CAWEDRALRGYTF
>TRBJ1-5|.|TRBV19|.
TGTGCCAGTAGTATAGATTCAGGGGCTCGCAATCAGCCCCAGCATTTT
CASSIDSGARNQPQHF
>TRBJ2-7|.|TRBV6-5|few
TGTGCCAGCAGGCCCGCAACTAGCTACGAGCAGTACTTC
CASRPATSYEQYF
>TRBJ1-5|TRBD1|TRBV28|.
TGTGCCAGCAGTTCTAAAATACAGGGGACATGGTTGAATCAGCCCCAGCATTTT
CASSSKIQGTWLNQPQHF
>TRBJ2-1|.|TRBV7-9|.
TGTGCCAGCAGCCCCCTACCTAGCTCCTACAATGAGCAGTTCTTC
CASSPLPSSYNEQFF
>TRBJ2-5|.|TRBV7-2|once
TGTGCCAGCAGCTTTCGTCGGGAGACCCAGTACTTC
CASSFRRETQYF
>TRBJ1-5|TRBD1|TRBV7-2|.
TGTGCCAGCAGCCCGGACAGGGGGGAGGGTCAGCCCCAGCATTTT
CASSPDRGEGQPQHF
>TRBJ1-2|.|TRBV28|.
TGTGCCAGCAGTTTGGGCGGGCCCTATGGCTACACCTTC
CASSLGGPYGYTF
>TRBJ1-1|TRBD1|TRBV30|.
TGTGCCTGGAGTAGAGGGGGCTCGAACACTGAAGCTTTCTTT
CAWSRGGSNTEAFF